A single sample gave rise to the 19 T cell receptor beta chains below, sequenced in a study of spatial heterogeneity in lung cancer. Each CDR3 protein is one row after TCRdb ran MiXCR on the 5' RACE reads. The table includes 25,000 to 35,000 distinct CDR3 sequences, 8.4% detected once. Time point: sample taken at primary tumor resection. Whole RNA came from tumor, nontumor lung or frozen PBMC and was sequenced without being sorted. Sample: PBMCs, taken at surgery. The source of these receptors is a female donor with early-stage non-small cell lung cancer.

The chain is built from TRBV10-2 and TRBJ2-3; D not resolved. Germline assignment: CDR1 WSHSY and CDR2 SAAADI. This CDR3 spans 15 amino acids. Trimming took 4 bases from V and 7 from J, leaving 18 bases between them. The CDR3 coding sequence is TGCGCCAGCAGTGTTCGGTATCCCCCGCCGAATACGCAGTATTTT. Amino acid sequence: CASSVRYPPPNTQYF.

CDR3 coding DNA: TGTGCCAGCAGTGTTTCATTCGGCGTTAGGCTAGGCGATGAGCAGTTCTTC. Its translation: CASSVSFGVRLGDEQFF. This chain uses TRBV2 with TRBJ2-1; D is undetermined. This CDR3 is built from 17 residues. Germline CDR1 and CDR2: SNHLY and FYNNEI. Trimming left V 4 bases short and J 8 bases short, with 24 bases between.

About this clonotype itself: This may come from a read error, since a much larger clone is one base off. V usage is TRBV7-7 and J usage is TRBJ2-1, with D possibly being TRBD2 (5 bases). The CDR3 runs to 15 residues. V lost 5 bases, J lost 4 bases, and 15 bases lay in between. CDR1 SSHAT and CDR2 FNYEAQ come from the germline V gene (reference sequence). The CDR3 bases are TGTGCCAGCAGCCTCCGTGCGAGGGCTTACAATGAGCAGTTCTTC. It yields the protein CASSLRARAYNEQFF. Using reference TRBV7-7 and TRBJ2-1 for the parts outside the CDR3, the full variable domain is GAGVSQSPRYKVTKRGQDVTLRCDPISSHATLYWYQQALGQGPEFLTYFNYEAQPDKSGLPSDRFSAERPEGSISTLTIQRTEQRDSAMYRCASSLRARAYNEQFFGPGTRLTVL.

This clonotype was counted a few times. The chain links TRBV28 to TRBJ2-7; 12 bases map to TRBD2. Germline values: CDR1 MDHEN, CDR2 SYDVKM. This CDR3 is built from 19 residues. J lost 0 bases, V lost 6 bases, and 15 bases had no gene match. The CDR3 spells CASSTGGLAGYLSSYEQYV. The CDR3, as DNA: TGTGCCAGCAGCACAGGGGGACTAGCGGGTTATCTAAGCTCCTACGAGCAGTACGTC.

This clonotype showed up many times. The chain links TRBV14 to TRBJ2-3; tentatively, D is TRBD2 (6 bases). Trimming took off 3 bases at V and 1 base at J, with 11 bases between the two ends. The V gene's germline CDR1 is SGHDN and CDR2 FVKESK. The CDR3 has 15 residues. Written as DNA, the CDR3 is TGTGCCAGCAGCCATCGGGAGCCGGGCACAGATACGCAGTATTTT. This gives the protein CASSHREPGTDTQYF.

This clonotype was observed many times. The V call is TRBV11-2, the J call TRBJ2-3, with a weak D call TRBD1 (6 bases). From germline, CDR1 is SGHAT and CDR2 FQNNGV. CDR3 length: 15 amino acids. V dropped 5 bases and J dropped 1 base, with 13 bases sitting between them. The CDR3: CASSTGTWGTDTQYF. The CDR3 DNA is TGTGCCAGCAGCACAGGGACCTGGGGCACAGATACGCAGTATTTT.

This clonotype was picked up many times. The chain recombines TRBV3-1 with TRBJ2-5; D is tentatively TRBD1 or TRBD2 (6 bases each). This CDR3 is built from 16 residues. Germline V gives CDR1 LGHDT, CDR2 YNNKEL (reference sequence). V dropped 4 bases and J dropped 3 bases, with 18 bases sitting between them. DNA for the CDR3: TGTGCCAGCAGCCTAGGAAGGCGGGACAAAAAAGAGACCCAGTACTTC. It specifies CASSLGRRDKKETQYF.

The V call is TRBV3-1, the J call TRBJ2-3, with 7 bases matching TRBD1. Germline V gene data show CDR1 as LGHDT and CDR2 as YNNKEL (reference sequence). The J segment lost 5 bases and the V segment lost 2 bases, leaving 7 bases of the junction unmatched. The CDR3 runs to 15 residues. CDR3 sequence reads: CASSQRTGGGDTQYF. The CDR3 DNA sequence: TGTGCCAGCAGCCAAAGGACAGGTGGGGGAGATACGCAGTATTTT.

This clonotype came up many times. This chain links TRBV5-5 with TRBJ2-3; D is undetermined. CDR1 is SGHKS, CDR2 YYEKEE, per germline (reference sequence). This CDR3 comprises 14 residues. The V end was cut by 2 bases, the J end by 6 bases, with 13 bases between. CDR3 region: CASSLDPPLDTQYF. The CDR3 region has the DNA TGTGCCAGCAGCTTAGATCCGCCCCTGGATACGCAGTATTTT.

This clonotype was detected ten times or more. The CDR3 sequence: CASTLGDRDTGELFF. Written as DNA, the CDR3 is TGTGCCAGCACCCTGGGGGACAGGGATACCGGGGAGCTGTTTTTT. V and J are TRBV11-1 and TRBJ2-2, with TRBD1 matching 9 bases. V trimming: 7 bases; J trimming: 5 bases; junction bases outside the gene matches: 8. The germline V gene encodes CDR1 SGHAT and CDR2 FQDESV (reference sequence). This CDR3 is built from 15 residues.

This clonotype was observed many times. V and J are TRBV29-1 and TRBJ2-5; tentatively, D is TRBD1 (7 bases). CDR3 size: 13 residues. Germline V lookup: CDR1 SQVTM, CDR2 ANQGSEA. V was trimmed by 3 bases and J by 5 bases, leaving 13 bases between them. The CDR3 region has the DNA TGCAGCGTTGAGCCAGGGGGGAGGGAGACCCAGTACTTC. It yields the protein CSVEPGGRETQYF.

This clonotype was counted ten times or more. This rearrangement joins TRBV24-1 to TRBJ2-7; 8 bases align to TRBD2. The CDR3 covers 14 residues. The ends lost 6 bases at V and 0 bases at J; junction bases unmatched: 3. CDR1 is KGHDR and CDR2 is SFDVKD in the germline V gene. The CDR3 sequence: CATSSGGHSYEQYF. CDR3 nucleotide sequence: TGTGCCACCAGTTCGGGGGGGCACTCCTACGAGCAGTACTTC.

The chain employs TRBV7-6 and TRBJ2-2, with 10 bases matching TRBD2. The CDR3 totals 17 residues. The trim removed 5 bases at V and 6 bases at J, leaving 12 bases unmatched. Germline V gene data show CDR1 as SGHVS and CDR2 as FNYEAQ. In DNA, the CDR3 is TGTGCCAGCAGCCGAACCCTAGCGGGAGTATTTTCCGGGGAGCTGTTTTTT. It is translated as CASSRTLAGVFSGELFF.

This clonotype has at least ten counts. The chain links TRBV27 to TRBJ2-4; D is uncertain. This CDR3 has 16 residues. Trimming stripped 4 bases from V and 2 bases from J, with 15 bases between. Germline-derived CDR1 and CDR2 are MNHEY and SMNVEV (reference sequence). The CDR3 loop reads CASSSARTRSKNIQYF. In DNA form, the CDR3 reads TGTGCCAGCAGTTCAGCACGGACGAGGTCCAAAAACATTCAGTACTTC.

There are many counts of this clonotype. The CDR3 spells CASSRGTSGITDTQYF. The CDR3 region has the DNA TGTGCCAGCAGCAGAGGGACTAGCGGGATCACAGATACGCAGTATTTT. The genes are TRBV11-2 and TRBJ2-3; 13 nucleotides agree with TRBD2. This CDR3 has 16 amino acids. Trimming cost V 5 bases and J 2 bases; bases outside gene matches: 4. Germline values: CDR1 SGHAT, CDR2 FQNNGV.

This clonotype has just a few counts. The genes are TRBV24-1 and TRBJ1-5; perhaps TRBD1 as D (6 bases). CDR3 length equals 17 residues. The germline V and J ends were trimmed by 0 bases and 5 bases, with 16 bases remaining between them. Germline values: CDR1 KGHDR, CDR2 SFDVKD. CDR3 residues: CATSDLPTWTVDQPQHF. In DNA form, the CDR3 reads TGTGCCACCAGTGATTTGCCCACCTGGACAGTGGATCAGCCCCAGCATTTT.

Many counts were recorded for this clonotype. The rearrangement joins TRBV20-1 to TRBJ2-2; no clear D gene. The CDR3 is made up of 12 amino acids. Germline V gene sequence: CDR1 DFQATT, CDR2 SNEGSKA (reference sequence). V was pared by 4 bases and J by 3 bases, with 6 bases between. As DNA, the CDR3 is TGCAGTGCTAAGAAGGACACCGGGGAGCTGTTTTTT. Protein product: CSAKKDTGELFF.

The V call is TRBV18, the J call TRBJ2-7; tentatively, D is TRBD1 (6 bases). CDR3 length: 14 amino acids. V was shortened by 3 bases and J by 5 bases, with 14 bases between the two germline ends. Per the germline V gene, CDR1 is KGHSH and CDR2 is LQKENI. The CDR3 bases are TGTGCCAGCTCACCGCTCCCGGGGACAAACGAGCAGTACTTC. This codes for CASSPLPGTNEQYF. Combining the CDR3 with reference TRBV18 and TRBJ2-7 gives the whole variable domain NAGVMQNPRHLVRRRGQEARLRCSPMKGHSHVYWYRQLPEEGLKFMVYLQKENIIDESGMPKERFSAEFPKEGPSILRIQQVVRGDSAAYFCASSPLPGTNEQYFGPGTRLTVT.

The CDR3 region is CAWSFPVQETQYF. The DNA of the CDR3 is TGTGCCTGGAGTTTCCCCGTACAAGAGACCCAGTACTTC. The V and J genes are TRBV30 and TRBJ2-5; D is unclear. V gave up 2 bases and J gave up 2 bases, with 9 bases separating them. Germline values: CDR1 GTSNPN, CDR2 SVGIG (reference sequence). The CDR3 is 13 amino acids.